A single T cell receptor (beta chain) is shown here with its context. This specimen comes from a study of cytomegalovirus exposure and HLA in healthy donors. The PCR was carried out with 60 Vbeta primers and 13 Jbeta primers. Sequenced by immunoSEQ multiplex PCR; TCRdb stores in-frame clones only, minus some. The table has around 180,000 clones, roughly 82% seen once. The germline gives CDR1 SGHVS, CDR2 FNYEAQ. J gave up 4 bases and V 0 bases, and 14 bases lay outside the gene matches. The CDR3 runs 18 residues. The source of this sequence is a girl aged 2-10 years in good health and CMV-seropositive. The sample taken for sequencing was PBMCs. V is TRBV7-6 and J is TRBJ1-1; 7 bases line up with TRBD1. CDR3 nucleotide sequence: TGTGCCAGCAGCTTAGCGCTAGGGACAGATATTCGGGGCACTGAAGCTTTCTTT. Its translation is CASSLALGTDIRGTEAFF.